Described below is a single TCR beta chain sequence and its context. What it binds is unknown. This entry is derived from a study of T cell responses to AZD1222 COVID-19 vaccine. Broader study findings: Vaccine-associated CD4 TCRs ranged over spike, dominating at 160-218 and 743-854.

Produced via immunoSEQ multiplex PCR; TCRdb's table is partial and in-frame only. The sample contains over 75,000 clones, around 91% of which appear only once. The TCR originated in an adult in good health. Sequenced material: peripheral blood, taken on day 0 of AZD1222 vaccination.

The CDR3 spells CASSLDRGNTIYF. In DNA, the CDR3 is TGTGCCAGCAGCTTAGATCGGGGAAACACCATATATTTT. The chain employs TRBV11-2 and TRBJ1-3, with unresolved D. CDR3 length: 13 amino acids. The ends were cut back, 0 bases at V and 4 bases at J, with 4 bases in the middle. Germline CDR1 reads SGHAT; CDR2 reads FQNNGV.